These 19 T cell receptor beta chains were sequenced from one sample in a study of T cells in Graves' hyperthyroidism and ophthalmopathy. TCR beta CDR3 region amplification was performed from RNA transcripts. The study used the HTBI primer set for a first-round RT-PCR of the TCR CDR3. TCRdb independently ran MiXCR on the multiplex PCR reads; one entry per CDR3 protein. Among hundreds of thousands of distinct CDR3 sequences listed, around 45% were seen once. The sequenced material came from peripheral blood or thyroid tissue (not recorded which). Source of these receptors: a woman aged 18-30 years with Graves' hyperthyroidism.

The genes are TRBV25-1 and TRBJ2-7; D may match TRBD1 or TRBD2 (6 bases each). This CDR3 is built from 17 residues. Per germline, CDR1 MGHDK and CDR2 SYGVNS. The V end was cut by 4 bases, the J end by 2 bases, with 21 bases between. CDR3 loop: CASSARGATGTAYEQYF. CDR3 bases: TGTGCCAGCAGTGCTAGGGGGGCGACAGGAACAGCCTACGAGCAGTACTTC.

A few counts support this clonotype. The chain uses TRBV11-1 and TRBJ2-7; 9 positions agree with TRBD2. CDR3 length equals 14 residues. In germline, CDR1 is SGHAT, CDR2 FQDESV (reference sequence). V lost 5 bases to trimming and J lost 3 bases; unmatched junction nucleotides: 5. The CDR3 DNA follows: TGTGCCAGCAGCGGTAGCGGGAGTCTCTACGAGCAGTACTTC. Translating it yields CASSGSGSLYEQYF.

The chain combines TRBV7-9 with TRBJ1-1; no definite D call. V was pared by 1 base and J by 0 bases, with 6 bases between. CDR3 length: 14 residues. The germline V gene encodes CDR1 SEHNR and CDR2 FQNEAQ (reference sequence). For the CDR3, the DNA is TGTGCCAGCAGCTTAGAGGATCTGAACACTGAAGCTTTCTTT. Amino acids: CASSLEDLNTEAFF.

J is TRBJ1-5 and V is TRBV6-2 or TRBV6-3, with 9 bases aligning to TRBD1. The CDR3 totals 17 residues. V lost 10 bases, J lost 0 bases, and 13 bases stayed unmatched. The germline CDR1 and CDR2 sequences are MNHEY and SVGEGT. CDR3 loop: CATDQQGQGYSNQPQHF. The DNA for the CDR3 is TGTGCCACCGATCAACAGGGACAGGGATATAGCAATCAGCCCCAGCATTTT.

The genes are TRBV5-1 and TRBJ2-7; D perhaps matches TRBD1 (5 bases). V gave up 5 bases and J gave up 0 bases, with 18 bases separating them. The germline V gene has CDR1 SGHRS and CDR2 YFSETQ. The CDR3 is 16 amino acids. CDR3 amino acids: CASRDPTGGASYEQYF. CDR3 coding DNA: TGCGCCAGCAGGGACCCTACCGGTGGGGCCTCCTACGAGCAGTACTTC. Variable domain in full (rest from reference TRBV5-1 and TRBJ2-7): KAGVTQTPRYLIKTRGQQVTLSCSPISGHRSVSWYQQTPGQGLQFLFEYFSETQRNKGNFPGRFSGRQFSNSRSEMNVSTLELGDSALYLCASRDPTGGASYEQYFGPGTRLTVT.

This clonotype occurred many times. The CDR3 reads CASSGSGYSGANVLTF. The CDR3 coding sequence is TGTGCCAGCAGCGGATCAGGCTACTCTGGGGCCAACGTCCTGACTTTC. V usage is TRBV7-2 and J usage is TRBJ2-6; no clear D. Germline CDR1 reads SGHTA; CDR2 reads FQGNSA. CDR3 length equals 16 residues. V was shortened by 5 bases and J by 0 bases, with 11 bases between the two germline ends.

The chain joins TRBV7-9 to TRBJ1-2; D gene uncertain. CDR3 size: 13 residues. CDR1 SEHNR and CDR2 FQNEAQ come from the germline V gene (reference sequence). V lost 11 bases to trimming and J lost 0 bases, with 13 bases between them. CDR3 in amino acids: CAWSVPANYGYTF. The CDR3 DNA reads as TGTGCCTGGAGTGTCCCAGCTAACTATGGCTACACCTTC.

V and J are TRBV6-6 and TRBJ2-7; 7 bases agree with TRBD1. The trim removed 5 bases at V and 7 bases at J, leaving 14 bases unmatched. In germline, CDR1 is MNHNY, CDR2 SVGAGI (reference sequence). This CDR3 contains 15 residues. In nucleotides, the CDR3 is TGTGCCAGCAGTGACACAGGGGCTCGGCTGGGAGAGCAGTACTTC. Its protein product is CASSDTGARLGEQYF.

The chain carries TRBV24-1 and TRBJ1-2; TRBD1 matches 9 bases. CDR3 length: 12 residues. Germline V gives CDR1 KGHDR, CDR2 SFDVKD. V was pared by 6 bases and J by 9 bases, with 4 bases of the junction left unmatched. The CDR3: CATSWTGERYTF. The DNA of the CDR3 is TGTGCCACCAGTTGGACAGGGGAGCGCTACACCTTC.

This clonotype was recorded a few times. The rearrangement joins TRBV7-6 to TRBJ2-7; TRBD2 is a possible D gene (6 bases). Germline V CDR1 and CDR2: SGHVS, FNYEAQ. This CDR3 region has 14 residues. Between the trimmed V and J ends, which lost 3 bases and 2 bases, there was a span of 11 bases. CDR3 bases: TGTGCCAGCAGCTTGGTGGCGGGGACCTACGAGCAGTACTTC. Protein: CASSLVAGTYEQYF.

This clonotype was counted a few times. CDR3 sequence: CASSQLGAQVGTEAFF. The CDR3 region has the DNA TGTGCCAGCAGCCAACTCGGGGCCCAGGTTGGCACTGAAGCTTTCTTT. This chain uses TRBV4-2 with TRBJ1-1, with D possibly TRBD1 on 5 matching bases. There are 16 residues in the CDR3. Germline V CDR1 and CDR2: LGHNA, YNFKEQ. V lost 2 bases, J lost 4 bases, and 17 bases lay in between.

This clonotype has ten or more counts. The rearrangement joins TRBV7-8 to TRBJ1-2; D call uncertain. CDR1 and CDR2 (germline): SGHVS, FQNEAQ. Trimming took 2 bases from V and 7 from J, leaving 14 bases between them. The CDR3 totals 14 residues. Here the CDR3 reads CASSLRRQVGGYTF. DNA for the CDR3: TGTGCCAGCAGCTTACGCAGGCAGGTCGGTGGCTACACCTTC.

Comments on this clonotype: Relative to the germline gene, one junction end is altered; a read error may explain this. J is TRBJ2-7 and V is TRBV7-9; 7 nucleotides agree with TRBD2. The germline gives CDR1 SEHNR, CDR2 FQNEAQ (reference sequence). CDR3 size: 15 residues. The CDR3 nucleotides are TGTGCCGGCAGCGGACTAGTCGGGATCTCCTACGAGCAGTACTTC. Translation gives CAGSGLVGISYEQYF.

This clonotype was detected only once. V and J are TRBV20-1 and TRBJ1-1; 10 positions match TRBD1. The junction had 7 bases not matched to a gene; V was cut back by 3 bases and J by 3 bases. Germline-derived CDR1 and CDR2 are DFQATT and SNEGSKA (reference sequence). The length of the CDR3 is 15 residues. CDR3 amino acids: CSASSDGTGDTEAFF. DNA of the CDR3: TGCAGTGCTAGTAGCGATGGGACAGGGGACACTGAAGCTTTCTTT.

This clonotype was observed a handful of times. The chain links TRBV14 to TRBJ2-7; D may correspond to TRBD1 or TRBD2 (5 bases each). The CDR3 is 14 amino acids. V lost 1 base, J lost 6 bases, and 13 bases lay in between. CDR1 is SGHDN and CDR2 is FVKESK in the germline V gene. In DNA form, the CDR3 reads TGTGCCAGCAGCCAAGTCCGGGACGGCGGCGAGCAGTACTTC. It is translated as CASSQVRDGGEQYF.

In the case of this clonotype: Given the absence of the conserved phenylalanine or tryptophan at the CDR3 end, a read error is likely. The chain is built from TRBV7-2 and TRBJ2-5; 12 nucleotides align to TRBD2. CDR3 length equals 18 residues. CDR1 is SGHTA, CDR2 FQGNSA, per germline. J lost 1 base, V lost 5 bases, and 11 bases had no gene match. CDR3 nucleotide sequence: TGTGCCAGCAGCCCCCGGACTAGCGGGATGGTGCTCCAAGAGACCCAGTACCTC. Amino acid sequence: CASSPRTSGMVLQETQYL.

Ten or more counts support this clonotype. V usage is TRBV7-3 and J usage is TRBJ2-7; 7 bases align to TRBD2. The CDR3 extends over 15 amino acids. V gave up 0 bases and J gave up 4 bases; unmatched junction bases: 6. Germline V lookup: CDR1 SGHTA, CDR2 FQGTGA. CDR3 amino acids: CASSLTGGSGYEQYF. The CDR3 coding sequence is TGTGCCAGCAGCTTAACGGGCGGGAGTGGTTACGAGCAGTACTTC.

The chain joins TRBV5-1 to TRBJ2-7, with D perhaps assigned TRBD1 or TRBD2 (5 bases each). This CDR3 is 11 amino acids long. Germline CDR1 SGHRS, CDR2 YFSETQ. Trimming took 1 base from V and 8 from J, leaving 7 bases between them. Here the CDR3 reads CASSLLGQQYF. CDR3 DNA: TGCGCCAGCAGCTTGTTGGGACAGCAGTACTTC. Looking up the rest from reference TRBV5-1 and TRBJ2-7 gives the full variable domain: KAGVTQTPRYLIKTRGQQVTLSCSPISGHRSVSWYQQTPGQGLQFLFEYFSETQRNKGNFPGRFSGRQFSNSRSEMNVSTLELGDSALYLCASSLLGQQYFGPGTRLTVT.

As to this clonotype: This clone may be a read error of a much larger clone one base away. This sequence joins TRBV24-1 and TRBJ2-7; D is uncertain. This CDR3 spans 13 amino acids. Germline CDR1 reads KGHDR; CDR2 reads SFDVKD. V lost 5 bases and J 5 bases, leaving 12 bases between the germline ends. The CDR3 DNA reads TGTGCCACCAGTGTTTCTTCGGCCGACGAGCAGTACTTC. Amino acid sequence: CATSVSSADEQYF.